This TCR beta chain stems from a study of blood T cells in healthy people across ages. CDR1 and CDR2 (germline): KGHSH, LQKENI. CDR3 size: 15 residues. The V and J ends lost 5 bases and 6 bases respectively, with 17 bases between them. PBMCs numbering at least 7 million were isolated per sample. For the second PCR, which ran for roughly 6 to 11 cycles, a sample-barcoded 5' primer and a J-beta primer mix were used. Each cDNA was tagged by a template-switch adaptor containing 12 random nucleotides. MiXCR, run by TCRdb on the 5' RACE reads, gives a single entry per CDR3 protein. Of some 1,800,000 distinct CDR3 sequences listed, roughly 43% are singletons.

The specimen was blood. The chain couples TRBV18 to TRBJ2-1; D might be TRBD2 (6 bases). This clonotype originated in a human donor in good health. This CDR3 reads CASSSSPGELNEQFF. The DNA of the CDR3 is TGTGCCAGCTCATCATCCCCGGGGGAACTCAATGAGCAGTTCTTC.